The next 30 T cell receptor beta chains were all read from a single sample in a study of T-cell reconstitution after alpha-beta-depleted transplantation in children. Unique molecular identifiers were incorporated into the prepared TCRbeta library. TCRdb re-called the PCR reads with MiXCR, one entry per CDR3 protein. There are 350,000 to 450,000 distinct CDR3 sequences in the sample; about 14% occur only once, and around 4.1% lies in the top ten. The sequencing used PBMCs, collected from the stem cell graft. Receptors were obtained from a human donor who donated a stem cell graft to a child with Fanconi anemia.

This clonotype turned up a few times. This chain uses TRBV7-9 with TRBJ2-1; D tentatively fits TRBD1 or TRBD2 (6 bases each). The CDR3 has 13 residues. Germline CDR1 reads SEHNR; CDR2 reads FQNEAQ (reference sequence). Trimming shortened V by 6 bases and J by 8 bases, and 14 bases separated the two germline ends. CDR3 nucleotide sequence: TGTGCCAGCAGTCAAGGGGGGCCGGATGAGCAGTTCTTC. Translating it yields CASSQGGPDEQFF.

Comments on this clonotype: Sequence at one end of the junction differs from germline and may be a read error. The chain links TRBV7-2 to TRBJ2-1, with TRBD1 matching over 11 bases. Per the germline V gene, CDR1 is SGHTA and CDR2 is FQGNSA. The CDR3 sequence is 12 residues long. CDR3 in DNA: TGTGCCAGCAGCCCACGGACAGGGGGCCCCGGATTC. Translating it yields CASSPRTGGPGF.

This clonotype was seen a few times. The rearrangement uses TRBV5-1 and TRBJ2-1, with 10 positions matching TRBD2. Trimming cost V 0 bases and J 4 bases; bases outside gene matches: 7. The CDR3 has 17 residues. Germline V CDR1 and CDR2: SGHRS, YFSETQ. This CDR3 reads CASSLGSGGSEYNEQFF. CDR3 sequence (DNA): TGCGCCAGCAGCTTGGGTAGCGGGGGGTCCGAATACAATGAGCAGTTCTTC.

This clonotype was found many times. The chain links TRBV5-1 to TRBJ2-2; 7 bases map to TRBD1. CDR3 length: 15 amino acids. The V gene end was trimmed by 4 bases and the J gene end by 4 bases; junction bases not matched to a gene: 7. CDR1 and CDR2 (germline): SGHRS, YFSETQ. The CDR3 DNA is TGCGCCAGCAGCGCCGGACAGGAGAGCACCGGGGAGCTGTTTTTT. It specifies CASSAGQESTGELFF.

Many counts were recorded for this clonotype. The DNA for the CDR3 is TGTGCCAGCAGCTTGGGGACAGGGGCCTACGAGCAGTACGTC. The encoded protein is CASSLGTGAYEQYV. The rearrangement links TRBV11-2 to TRBJ2-7, with 10 bases identical to TRBD1. There are 14 residues in the CDR3. V lost 3 bases and J lost 2; bases outside the gene matches: 1. The germline V gene has CDR1 SGHAT and CDR2 FQNNGV.

This clonotype has more than one count but fewer than ten. The chain recombines TRBV6-2 or TRBV6-3 with TRBJ1-4; 9 nucleotides align to TRBD1. Germline lookup yields CDR1 MNHEY and CDR2 SVGEGT. The V segment lost 5 bases and the J segment 8 bases; nucleotides outside the gene matches: 6. The CDR3 is 14 residues long. Here the CDR3 DNA reads TGTGCCAGCAGTCGCGGACAGGGGAAGGAAAAACTGTTTTTT. It encodes CASSRGQGKEKLFF.

The sample holds a few counts of this clonotype. The chain employs TRBV7-6 and TRBJ1-2; 10 bases are shared with TRBD1. Germline CDR1 SGHVS, CDR2 FNYEAQ. The length of the CDR3 is 15 residues. J lost 3 bases, V lost 1 base, and 2 bases had no gene match. The CDR3 nucleotides read TGTGCCAGCAGCTTAGAGGGGACAGGGGACTATGGCTACACCTTC. Translation: CASSLEGTGDYGYTF. The whole variable domain, filled in from reference TRBV7-6 and TRBJ1-2, reads GAGVSQSPRYKVTKRGQDVALRCDPISGHVSLYWYRQALGQGPEFLTYFNYEAQQDKSGLPNDRFSAERPEGSISTLTIQRTEQRDSAMYRCASSLEGTGDYGYTFGSGTRLTVV.

The V call is TRBV2, the J call TRBJ2-4; no firm D call. V lost 4 bases, J lost 2 bases, and 9 bases lay in between. Germline values: CDR1 SNHLY, CDR2 FYNNEI. This CDR3 region has 14 residues. For the CDR3, the DNA is TGTGCCAGCAGTGGGTCCGGGTCCAAAAACATTCAGTACTTC. It specifies CASSGSGSKNIQYF. The variable domain in full, with the rest retrieved from reference TRBV2 and TRBJ2-4, is EPEVTQTPSHQVTQMGQEVILRCVPISNHLYFYWYRQILGQKVEFLVSFYNNEISEKSEIFDDQFSVERPDGSNFTLKIRSTKLEDSAMYFCASSGSGSKNIQYFGAGTRLSVL.

The chain has TRBV12-3 or TRBV12-4 and TRBJ2-3; D tentatively reads TRBD1 or TRBD2 (5 bases each). V lost 3 bases and J lost 6, with 22 bases in between. This CDR3 contains 17 residues. This CDR3 is CASSLVFSGTLSDTQYF. In DNA form, the CDR3 reads TGTGCCAGCAGTTTGGTTTTTTCGGGGACCCTGAGCGATACGCAGTATTTT.

This clonotype was found a few times. V usage is TRBV20-1 and J usage is TRBJ2-3; D is perhaps TRBD1 (6 bases). The germline V and J ends were trimmed by 6 bases and 0 bases, with 13 bases remaining between them. The CDR3 runs to 14 residues. Germline-derived CDR1 and CDR2 are DFQATT and SNEGSKA (reference sequence). The CDR3 loop is CSARGRTSTDTQYF. CDR3 DNA: TGCAGTGCCAGGGGCAGAACTAGCACAGATACGCAGTATTTT.

In this sample, this clonotype turned up a few times. The V and J genes are TRBV15 and TRBJ1-2; 7 bases agree with TRBD1. The CDR3 covers 15 residues. Germline values: CDR1 LNHNV, CDR2 YYDKDF (reference sequence). V shed 4 bases and J 4 bases; nucleotides not matched to a gene: 9. This chain's CDR3 is CATSTRQGSFYGYTF. DNA for the CDR3: TGTGCCACCAGCACCAGACAGGGAAGTTTCTATGGCTACACCTTC.

This clonotype came up many times. V usage is TRBV6-6 and J usage is TRBJ2-7; a possible D gene is TRBD2 (5 bases). With 4 bases removed from V and 3 bases from J, the gap between germline ends came to 10 bases. The CDR3 runs 13 residues. CDR1 MNHNY and CDR2 SVGAGI come from the germline V gene (reference sequence). This CDR3 is CASSSTGIYEQYF. CDR3 sequence (DNA): TGTGCCAGCAGTTCGACCGGGATCTACGAGCAGTACTTC.

The chain employs TRBV6-2 or TRBV6-3 and TRBJ2-5; the match to TRBD1 covers 7 bases. The CDR3 has 15 amino acids. Germline trimming cut 6 bases from V and 1 base from J; bases unmatched to any gene: 8. Per germline, CDR1 MNHEY and CDR2 SVGEGT. CDR3 sequence: CASSLMGQSQETQYF. The CDR3 DNA is TGTGCCAGCAGCCTTATGGGACAGAGCCAAGAGACCCAGTACTTC.

This clonotype turned up a few times. The rearrangement joins TRBV6-1 to TRBJ1-3; D call uncertain. Trimming removed 6 bases from V and 0 bases from J, with 6 bases in between. Germline CDR1 is MNHNS and CDR2 is SASEGT. The CDR3 is 13 amino acids. CDR3 nucleotide sequence: TGTGCCAGCAGGCCCGGCTCTGGAAACACCATATATTTT. It is translated as CASRPGSGNTIYF.

This clonotype showed up just a few times. The V gene is TRBV5-1, the J gene TRBJ2-7; D unclear. The CDR3 length is 16 residues. Germline V gene data show CDR1 as SGHRS and CDR2 as YFSETQ. Trimming took off 3 bases at V and 0 bases at J, with 16 bases between the two ends. CDR3 DNA: TGCGCCAGCAGCTACGGACGTGGTGGCCGCTCCTACGAGCAGTACTTC. As protein: CASSYGRGGRSYEQYF.

The rearrangement links TRBV11-1 to TRBJ2-2, with a tentative D call TRBD1 (6 bases). Germline V gives CDR1 SGHAT, CDR2 FQDESV (reference sequence). The CDR3 length is 19 residues. V was shortened by 2 bases and J by 0 bases, with 19 bases between the two germline ends. DNA for the CDR3: TGTGCCAGCAGCTTAAAAGGGATTTGGGACACGGCGAACACCGGGGAGCTGTTTTTT. It is translated as CASSLKGIWDTANTGELFF.

This clonotype was seen many times. The chain is built from TRBV5-1 and TRBJ2-3; D is perhaps TRBD1 or TRBD2 (5 bases each). The germline CDR1 and CDR2 sequences are SGHRS and YFSETQ. The V and J ends lost 2 bases and 5 bases respectively, with 12 bases between them. This CDR3 is 14 amino acids long. This CDR3 is CASSLSQAGDTQYF. In DNA form, the CDR3 reads TGCGCCAGCAGCTTATCACAGGCGGGAGATACGCAGTATTTT.

This rearrangement joins TRBV12-3 or TRBV12-4 to TRBJ2-7, with 7 bases matching TRBD1. This CDR3 has 12 amino acids. The junction had 5 bases not matched to a gene; V was cut back by 6 bases and J by 6 bases. The CDR3, as DNA: TGTGCCAGCAGCCGACAGGGTTCCGAGCAGTACGTC. Its protein is CASSRQGSEQYV.

Many counts were recorded for this clonotype. The V gene is TRBV7-6, the J gene TRBJ1-2; TRBD1 aligns across 8 bases. Germline CDR1 is SGHVS and CDR2 is FNYEAQ. This CDR3 comprises 16 residues. With V trimmed by 5 bases and J by 8 bases, 16 bases remained unmatched. CDR3: CASSDTGGILSGGYTF. The CDR3 DNA is TGTGCCAGCAGCGATACAGGGGGGATCTTATCGGGCGGCTACACCTTC.

This clonotype was found a few times. The chain recombines TRBV18 with TRBJ1-1; D is uncertain. The CDR3 is 12 amino acids. The ends were cut back, 6 bases at V and 12 bases at J, with 17 bases in the middle. In germline, CDR1 is KGHSH, CDR2 LQKENI. Here the CDR3 DNA reads TGTGCCAGCTCGCCCGGCGCAGAGATATCTTTCTTT. Amino acids: CASSPGAEISFF.

This clonotype was seen a few times. V and J are TRBV10-3 and TRBJ1-5; 7 bases align to TRBD1. J was trimmed by 4 bases and V by 4 bases; bases with no gene match: 1. Germline CDR1 is ENHRY and CDR2 is SYGVKD. The CDR3 contains 13 residues. The CDR3 spells CAISAQGNQPQHF. The CDR3 region has the DNA TGTGCCATCAGTGCACAGGGGAATCAGCCCCAGCATTTT.

There are many counts of this clonotype. This CDR3 reads CSVERISGNTIYF. The CDR3, as DNA: TGCAGCGTTGAACGAATCTCTGGAAACACCATATATTTT. The V call is TRBV29-1, the J call TRBJ1-3; D remains ambiguous. Germline V lookup: CDR1 SQVTM, CDR2 ANQGSEA. The CDR3 runs to 13 residues. V dropped 2 bases and J dropped 0 bases, with 5 bases sitting between them.

Ten or more counts support this clonotype. The V and J genes are TRBV5-4 and TRBJ1-6; D perhaps matches TRBD1 (5 bases). The CDR3 spans 14 residues. Trimming left V 4 bases short and J 8 bases short, with 13 bases between. Looked up from germline, CDR1 is SGHNT and CDR2 is YYREEE (reference sequence). CDR3 nucleotides: TGTGCCAGCAGCCGCGACAGAAGCGATTCACCCCTCCACTTT. Translating it yields CASSRDRSDSPLHF.

This clonotype has just a few counts. This chain connects TRBV28 to TRBJ2-7; 7 positions agree with TRBD2. The CDR3 is made up of 12 amino acids. CDR1 is MDHEN and CDR2 is SYDVKM in the germline V gene. V was pared by 11 bases and J by 4 bases, with 8 bases of the junction left unmatched. CDR3 nucleotide sequence: TGTGCCTCCGCGGGGGTTCCGTACGAGCAGTACGTC. It codes for CASAGVPYEQYV.

The chain has TRBV2 and TRBJ2-2; D is perhaps TRBD1 (6 bases). V lost 6 bases and J 6 bases, leaving 17 bases between the germline ends. Germline CDR1 reads SNHLY; CDR2 reads FYNNEI. This CDR3 is 15 amino acids long. The CDR3 is CASRVDSGDPGELFF. The CDR3, as DNA: TGTGCCAGCAGAGTGGATTCAGGGGACCCCGGGGAGCTGTTTTTT.

This clonotype was recorded many times. The chain employs TRBV3-1 and TRBJ1-4, with a tentative D call TRBD1 (6 bases). The V end was cut by 4 bases, the J end by 8 bases, with 20 bases between. Looked up from germline, CDR1 is LGHDT and CDR2 is YNNKEL (reference sequence). The CDR3 is 16 amino acids. CDR3 nucleotides: TGTGCCAGCAGCCCTCTGGGAAACAGGGTGTTGGAAAAACTGTTTTTT. It is translated as CASSPLGNRVLEKLFF.

The J gene is TRBJ1-2, the V gene TRBV28, with D tentatively TRBD1 (6 bases). Per the germline V gene, CDR1 is MDHEN and CDR2 is SYDVKM. The CDR3 spans 15 residues. Trimming left V 4 bases short and J 4 bases short, with 16 bases between. The DNA for the CDR3 is TGTGCCAGCAGTTATCTAGAGACAGGAGTCTATGGCTACACCTTC. It yields the protein CASSYLETGVYGYTF.

This clonotype occurred many times. The chain links TRBV27 to TRBJ1-5; D unclear. Trimming shortened V by 4 bases and J by 7 bases, and 8 bases separated the two germline ends. In germline, CDR1 is MNHEY, CDR2 SMNVEV (reference sequence). The CDR3 covers 12 residues. The CDR3 region has the DNA TGTGCCAGCAGTTACTGGGGACAGCCCCAGCATTTT. This encodes CASSYWGQPQHF.

The V call is TRBV28, the J call TRBJ2-3; D gene unclear. V gave up 8 bases and J gave up 3 bases, with 6 bases separating them. The V gene's germline CDR1 is MDHEN and CDR2 SYDVKM. The CDR3 length is 11 residues. CDR3 in amino acids: CASAYTDTQYF. The CDR3 coding sequence is TGTGCCAGCGCCTATACAGATACGCAGTATTTT.

The chain links TRBV9 to TRBJ2-2; D is possibly TRBD1 (6 bases). The CDR3 length is 16 residues. V gave up 6 bases and J gave up 2 bases, with 17 bases separating them. CDR1 is SGDLS and CDR2 is YYNGEE in the germline V gene. The CDR3 region is CASTASGAQNTGELFF. Here the CDR3 DNA reads TGTGCCAGCACCGCCTCAGGGGCCCAAAACACCGGGGAGCTGTTTTTT.